One sample yielded the 27 T cell receptor beta chains listed below, sequenced in a study of post-analysis software for immune sequencing data. Their antigens are not known. Unique molecular identifiers were carried by the TCR beta cDNA libraries. TCRdb independently ran MiXCR on the PCR reads; one entry per CDR3 protein. The sample yields about 770,000 distinct CDR3 sequences, around 42% seen once. Study-level results: Patients showed TRBV5-6, TRBV5-1 and TRBV20-1 among four to six TRBV segments more frequent than in controls.

The sequenced sample was blood. Receptors were obtained from a girl between 10 and 17 years old with multiple sclerosis.

Many counts were recorded for this clonotype. The chain carries TRBV27 and TRBJ1-5; D is perhaps TRBD1 (5 bases). The CDR3 is 13 amino acids. V shed 5 bases and J shed 7 bases, with 12 bases lying between them. From germline, CDR1 is MNHEY and CDR2 SMNVEV (reference sequence). Here the CDR3 DNA reads TGTGCCAGCAGTCCCGGGGGTGGACAGCCCCAGCATTTT. It encodes CASSPGGGQPQHF.

V is TRBV12-3 or TRBV12-4 and J is TRBJ2-6, with D hard to call. This CDR3 spans 16 amino acids. V was cut by 4 bases and J by 0 bases, with 10 bases left in between. DNA for the CDR3: TGTGCCAGCAGTTCCTGGACGGACTCTGGGGCCAACGTCCTGACTTTC. The encoded protein is CASSSWTDSGANVLTF.

This sequence joins TRBV5-1 and TRBJ2-2; perhaps TRBD1 as D (6 bases). CDR3 size: 13 residues. Trimming stripped 5 bases from V and 5 bases from J, with 10 bases between. Germline V lookup: CDR1 SGHRS, CDR2 YFSETQ. DNA for the CDR3: TGCGCCAGCAGATCGGACAGTACCGGGGAGCTGTTTTTT. Translation gives CASRSDSTGELFF.

This clonotype was counted a few times. This chain's CDR3 is CASTYSGRASYEQYF. The CDR3, as DNA: TGTGCCAGCACCTATAGCGGGAGAGCCTCCTACGAGCAGTACTTC. This sequence joins TRBV6-2 or TRBV6-3 and TRBJ2-7; 9 nucleotides agree with TRBD2. This CDR3 has 15 residues. Germline assignment: CDR1 MNHEY and CDR2 SVGEGT. V dropped 7 bases and J dropped 0; count of bases not matched to a gene: 7.

The chain joins TRBV12-3 or TRBV12-4 to TRBJ2-3; 11 bases are shared with TRBD2. This CDR3 spans 15 amino acids. Unmatched junction bases numbered 4, after V lost 6 bases and J lost 2 bases. For the CDR3, the DNA is TGTGCCAGCAGCAGACTAGCGGGAAACACAGATACGCAGTATTTT. Translation gives CASSRLAGNTDTQYF.

In nucleotides, the CDR3 is TGTGCCAGCAGCTTTACCACAGGGGGAACAGAGACCCAGTACTTC. It is translated as CASSFTTGGTETQYF. This chain joins TRBV7-2 and TRBJ2-7, with 8 bases fitting TRBD1. The J call may be mistaken, given a closer DNA end match to TRBJ2-5. Germline V gene data show CDR1 as SGHTA and CDR2 as FQGNSA. There are 15 residues in the CDR3.

V and J are TRBV28 and TRBJ2-1; D is undetermined. Germline CDR1 MDHEN, CDR2 SYDVKM. Trimming removed 6 bases from V and 7 bases from J, with 10 bases in between. CDR3 size: 12 residues. The CDR3 DNA reads as TGTGCCAGCAGCTGGCTCCGGAATGAGCAGTTCTTC. Protein sequence: CASSWLRNEQFF.

V gene TRBV5-8 combines with J gene TRBJ2-3; no clear D. Germline CDR1 and CDR2: SGHTS and YDEGEE. This CDR3 has 13 residues. V dropped 4 bases and J dropped 6 bases, with 12 bases sitting between them. CDR3 DNA sequence: TGTGCCAGCAGCGCCAGACCGGATGATACGCAGTATTTT. Encoded protein: CASSARPDDTQYF. The entire variable domain, with the rest obtained from reference TRBV5-8 and TRBJ2-3, is as follows: EAGVTQSPTHLIKTRGQQATLRCSPISGHTSVYWYQQALGLGLQFLLWYDEGEERNRGNFPPRFSGRQFPNYSSELNVNALELEDSALYLCASSARPDDTQYFGPGTRLTVL.

This clonotype was detected only a few times. The gene calls are TRBV20-1 and TRBJ2-3; 15 nucleotides line up with TRBD2. Losses at the gene ends were 5 bases for V and 2 bases for J; bases not matched to a gene: 8. The germline V gene encodes CDR1 DFQATT and CDR2 SNEGSKA (reference sequence). The CDR3 spans 17 residues. CDR3 sequence: CSAPTGTSGRYTDTQYF. CDR3 DNA sequence: TGCAGTGCTCCTACCGGGACTAGCGGGAGGTACACAGATACGCAGTATTTT.

The chain joins TRBV29-1 to TRBJ1-2; 8 bases are shared with TRBD1. V dropped 7 bases and J dropped 6; count of bases not matched to a gene: 7. Germline V gives CDR1 SQVTM, CDR2 ANQGSEA. The CDR3 consists of 12 residues. CDR3 sequence: CSGAGGGNGYTF. The CDR3 DNA is TGCAGCGGAGCAGGGGGCGGGAATGGCTACACCTTC. The entire variable domain, with the rest obtained from reference TRBV29-1 and TRBJ1-2, is as follows: SAVISQKPSRDICQRGTSLTIQCQVDSQVTMMFWYRQQPGQSLTLIATANQGSEATYESGFVIDKFPISRPNLTFSTLTVSNMSPEDSSIYLCSGAGGGNGYTFGSGTRLTVV.

The rearrangement links TRBV21-1 to TRBJ2-1; whether TRBD1, the table's D call, matches the DNA was not checked. TRBV21-1 is a recognized pseudogene. This CDR3 spans 15 amino acids. This chain's CDR3 is CASSPVTGRGVEQFF. DNA of the CDR3: TGTGCCAGCAGCCCCGTGACGGGCAGGGGTGTTGAGCAGTTCTTC.

The chain couples TRBV7-2 to TRBJ1-2, with 7 nucleotides matching TRBD1. The CDR3 runs 16 residues. From germline, CDR1 is SGHTA and CDR2 FQGNSA. Trimming at V came to 3 bases and at J to 3 bases, leaving 10 bases not matched to a gene. DNA of the CDR3: TGTGCCAGCAGCTTGGTCCCCGCGACAGGGCACTATGGCTACACCTTC. It is translated as CASSLVPATGHYGYTF.

The genes are TRBV6-6 and TRBJ2-7, with D perhaps matching TRBD2 (5 bases). The V end lost 2 bases, the J end lost 3 bases, and 11 bases lay between the germline ends. CDR3 size: 14 residues. CDR1 is MNHNY and CDR2 is SVGAGI in the germline V gene (reference sequence). The CDR3 coding sequence is TGTGCCAGCAGTTACCTTCATACTAGCTACGAGCAGTACTTC. This sequence encodes CASSYLHTSYEQYF.

This clonotype was recorded only once. This chain joins TRBV20-1 and TRBJ2-7; 10 bases map to TRBD1. This CDR3 comprises 16 residues. Germline CDR1 reads DFQATT; CDR2 reads SNEGSKA (reference sequence). V lost 4 bases to trimming and J lost 0 bases; unmatched junction nucleotides: 9. The CDR3 DNA reads as TGCAGTGCTACAACAACGGGACAGGGGAGCTCCTACGAGCAGTACTTC. Protein product: CSATTTGQGSSYEQYF.

This clonotype appeared once. The chain carries TRBV24-1 and TRBJ2-3, with D unclear. V gave up 9 bases and J gave up 3 bases, with 12 bases separating them. This CDR3 comprises 13 residues. Germline CDR1 is KGHDR and CDR2 is SFDVKD. Here the CDR3 reads CATSTLGTDTQYF. The CDR3 coding sequence is TGTGCCACCTCAACACTTGGGACAGATACGCAGTATTTT.

The gene calls are TRBV3-1 and TRBJ2-3; D unclear. The CDR3 contains 12 residues. Germline V gene sequence: CDR1 LGHDT, CDR2 YNNKEL (reference sequence). With 1 base removed from V and 6 bases from J, the gap between germline ends came to 5 bases. CDR3 amino acids: CASSQGSDTQYF. In DNA form, the CDR3 reads TGTGCCAGCAGCCAAGGCAGTGATACGCAGTATTTT.

The V call is TRBV10-3, the J call TRBJ2-5, with D tentatively TRBD1 (5 bases). Trimming left V 4 bases short and J 1 base short, with 10 bases between. Germline CDR1 is ENHRY and CDR2 is SYGVKD. The CDR3 spans 14 residues. The chain's CDR3 is CAISGVRAQETQYF. The CDR3 DNA reads as TGTGCCATCAGTGGAGTCAGGGCCCAAGAGACCCAGTACTTC.

This clonotype has only a few counts. The chain combines TRBV24-1 with TRBJ2-1; the match to TRBD1 covers 8 bases. The J segment lost 0 bases and the V segment lost 5 bases, leaving 11 bases of the junction unmatched. This CDR3 contains 18 residues. Per germline, CDR1 KGHDR and CDR2 SFDVKD. CDR3 sequence: CATSVSRTGKSSYNEQFF. The CDR3 DNA is TGTGCCACCAGTGTCTCCAGGACAGGGAAAAGCTCCTACAATGAGCAGTTCTTC.

This chain joins TRBV11-2 and TRBJ2-3, with a tentative D call TRBD1 (6 bases). Trimming removed 5 bases at V and 6 bases at J, with 18 bases between. In germline, CDR1 is SGHAT, CDR2 FQNNGV. This CDR3 is 15 amino acids long. The CDR3 sequence: CASSGRQVETDTQYF. CDR3 sequence (DNA): TGTGCCAGCAGCGGGCGACAGGTCGAAACGGATACGCAGTATTTT.

This chain joins TRBV29-1 and TRBJ2-7; 7 bases fit TRBD2. CDR1 is SQVTM, CDR2 ANQGSEA, per germline. The length of the CDR3 is 15 residues. Trimming cost V 3 bases and J 6 bases; bases outside gene matches: 14. CDR3 nucleotide sequence: TGCAGCGTTGATGGGCGAGCGGGGTCGTACTGCGAGCAGTACTTC. It is translated as CSVDGRAGSYCEQYF.

The chain carries TRBV28 and TRBJ2-2, with D unclear. Trimming cost V 9 bases and J 1 base, with 9 bases left between them. The CDR3 runs 13 residues. Germline-derived CDR1 and CDR2 are MDHEN and SYDVKM. The CDR3: CASLNGNTGELFF. The CDR3 region has the DNA TGTGCCAGTCTAAACGGGAACACCGGGGAGCTGTTTTTT. The entire variable domain, with the rest obtained from reference TRBV28 and TRBJ2-2, is as follows: DVKVTQSSRYLVKRTGEKVFLECVQDMDHENMFWYRQDPGLGLRLIYFSYDVKMKEKGDIPEGYSVSREKKERFSLILESASTNQTSMYLCASLNGNTGELFFGEGSRLTVL.

The chain recombines TRBV28 with TRBJ1-1; D call uncertain. Trimming took 8 bases from V and 0 from J, leaving 10 bases between them. CDR1 is MDHEN and CDR2 is SYDVKM in the germline V gene. This CDR3 contains 13 residues. CDR3 coding DNA: TGTGCCAGCGGTCGGCCCCTGAACACTGAAGCTTTCTTT. Encoded protein: CASGRPLNTEAFF.

The genes are TRBV20-1 and TRBJ1-5; D gene ambiguous. CDR1 is DFQATT, CDR2 SNEGSKA, per germline (reference sequence). This CDR3 has 14 amino acids. V was cut by 6 bases and J by 3 bases, with 15 bases left in between. The chain's CDR3 is CSAKTGPYNQPQHF. CDR3 DNA sequence: TGCAGTGCAAAGACTGGACCCTACAATCAGCCCCAGCATTTT.

This rearrangement joins TRBV20-1 to TRBJ2-3; 10 nucleotides agree with TRBD2. The CDR3 length is 14 residues. V was pared by 4 bases and J by 1 base, with 2 bases of the junction left unmatched. CDR1 is DFQATT, CDR2 SNEGSKA, per germline (reference sequence). The CDR3 DNA reads TGCAGTGCTACCGGGACTAGCGGCACAGATACGCAGTATTTT. This gives the protein CSATGTSGTDTQYF.

This chain joins TRBV4-2 and TRBJ2-4, with D unclear. The V and J ends lost 1 base and 0 bases respectively, with 13 bases between them. Per germline, CDR1 LGHNA and CDR2 YNFKEQ. The CDR3 contains 17 residues. The CDR3 sequence is CASSQVVGILAKNIQYF. The CDR3 nucleotides read TGTGCCAGCAGCCAAGTTGTGGGGATCTTAGCCAAAAACATTCAGTACTTC.

This clonotype was observed a single time. The rearrangement joins TRBV2 to TRBJ1-2, with TRBD1 as a possible D gene (6 bases). Germline V lookup: CDR1 SNHLY, CDR2 FYNNEI. Trimming took off 4 bases at V and 6 bases at J, with 15 bases between the two ends. The CDR3 loop spans 14 amino acids. This CDR3 is CASSATGIDHGYTF. The DNA for the CDR3 is TGTGCCAGCAGTGCGACAGGTATTGACCATGGCTACACCTTC. Drawing the rest from reference TRBV2 and TRBJ1-2, the complete variable domain is EPEVTQTPSHQVTQMGQEVILRCVPISNHLYFYWYRQILGQKVEFLVSFYNNEISEKSEIFDDQFSVERPDGSNFTLKIRSTKLEDSAMYFCASSATGIDHGYTFGSGTRLTVV.

The sample holds a few counts of this clonotype. V gene TRBV9 combines with J gene TRBJ2-7; D is unclear. Germline lookup yields CDR1 SGDLS and CDR2 YYNGEE. V was shortened by 4 bases and J by 5 bases, with 22 bases between the two germline ends. This CDR3 contains 16 residues. The CDR3 region has the DNA TGTGCCAGCAGCAATGACCCACCCATGGGCCGGGACGAGCAGTACTTC. Protein: CASSNDPPMGRDEQYF.